This entry lists 20 T cell receptor beta chains sequenced from one sample in a study of blood T cell repertoires in COVID-19. The assay was immunoSEQ multiplex PCR, and TCRdb's table has in-frame clones only and misses some. Of about 210,000 clones detected, 92% appear once; the ten largest clones hold roughly 1.2%. The sample taken for sequencing was peripheral blood. All receptors come from a man between 25 and 39 years old with acute or convalescent COVID-19.

The chain carries TRBV30 and TRBJ2-1, with 7 bases fitting TRBD2. Trimming took 5 bases from V and 3 from J; bases not matched to a gene: 4. CDR1 and CDR2 from the germline V gene are GTSNPN and SVGIG (reference sequence). The CDR3 runs 13 residues. The CDR3: CAWSRDYYNEQFF. CDR3 sequence (DNA): TGTGCCTGGTCCCGGGACTACTACAATGAGCAGTTCTTC.

The chain couples TRBV3-1 (or the pseudogene TRBV3-2) to TRBJ1-3; the match to TRBD1 covers 8 bases. CDR3 size: 19 residues. The germline CDR1 and CDR2 sequences are LGHDT and YNNKEL (reference sequence). V dropped 1 base and J dropped 3; count of bases not matched to a gene: 14. The CDR3 sequence is CASSQGAGGGLGFGNTIYF. CDR3 nucleotide sequence: TGTGCCAGCAGCCAAGGGGCAGGGGGCGGATTGGGCTTTGGAAACACCATATATTTT.

This rearrangement joins TRBV9 to TRBJ2-1, with unresolved D. The CDR3 extends over 13 amino acids. The V gene's germline CDR1 is SGDLS and CDR2 YYNGEE. The germline V and J ends were trimmed by 4 bases and 6 bases, with 11 bases remaining between them. Here the CDR3 reads CASSSEVFNEQFF. The DNA of the CDR3 is TGTGCCAGCAGCTCCGAGGTATTCAATGAGCAGTTCTTC.

Regarding this clone: The junction shows a germline mismatch at one end, possibly a read error. The gene calls are TRBV9 and TRBJ2-1; D is perhaps TRBD2 (7 bases). The CDR3 is 15 residues long. Germline-derived CDR1 and CDR2 are SGDLS and YYNGEE. This CDR3 reads CAGSVDGGAGYEQFF. As DNA, the CDR3 is TGTGCCGGCAGCGTAGATGGGGGGGCCGGCTATGAGCAGTTCTTC.

This clone occurred many times. This chain uses TRBV30 with TRBJ1-6; D is uncertain. V was trimmed by 5 bases and J by 4 bases, leaving 15 bases between them. From germline, CDR1 is GTSNPN and CDR2 SVGIG (reference sequence). This CDR3 comprises 15 residues. CDR3 in DNA: TGTGCCTGGTCGTTCGCCGGGGTGTATAATTCACCCCTCCACTTT. Protein: CAWSFAGVYNSPLHF.

The chain has TRBV24-1 and TRBJ2-1; D is undetermined. Per germline, CDR1 KGHDR and CDR2 SFDVKD. Trimming took off 1 base at V and 7 bases at J, with 7 bases between the two ends. The CDR3 totals 13 residues. CDR3 region: CATSDFRVNEQFF. Written as DNA, the CDR3 is TGTGCCACCAGTGATTTTCGGGTAAATGAGCAGTTCTTC.

The rearrangement joins TRBV30 to TRBJ2-3, with D maybe TRBD2 (5 bases). The CDR3 totals 18 residues. V was trimmed by 3 bases and J by 2 bases, leaving 24 bases between them. The germline V gene encodes CDR1 GTSNPN and CDR2 SVGIG (reference sequence). The CDR3 loop reads CAWRPTSAEGEYTDTQYF. The CDR3 DNA follows: TGTGCCTGGAGACCGACCTCCGCCGAGGGAGAATACACAGATACGCAGTATTTT. The full variable domain, in which reference TRBV30 and TRBJ2-3 provide the parts outside the CDR3, is SQTIHQWPATLVQPVGSPLSLECTVEGTSNPNLYWYRQAAGRGLQLLFYSVGIGQISSEVPQNLSASRPQDRQFILSSKKLLLSDSGFYLCAWRPTSAEGEYTDTQYFGPGTRLTVL.

The V gene is TRBV7-2, the J gene TRBJ2-1; 10 bases align to TRBD1. The junction had 3 bases not matched to a gene; V was cut back by 4 bases and J by 0 bases. The CDR3 extends over 16 amino acids. CDR1 and CDR2 from the germline V gene are SGHTA and FQGNSA. The CDR3 coding sequence is TGTGCCAGCAGCTACCGGGACAGGGGCTCCTACAATGAGCAGTTCTTC. Its translation is CASSYRDRGSYNEQFF.

This rearrangement joins TRBV7-9 to TRBJ1-5; D call uncertain. The germline V gene has CDR1 SEHNR and CDR2 FQNEAQ (reference sequence). Between the trimmed V and J ends, which lost 1 base and 3 bases, there was a span of 7 bases. This CDR3 region has 14 residues. The CDR3 DNA reads as TGTGCCAGCAGCTTAGACGGTTACAATCAGCCCCAGCATTTT. Its translation: CASSLDGYNQPQHF.

This chain connects TRBV11-2 to TRBJ2-1; D is ambiguous. Looked up from germline, CDR1 is SGHAT and CDR2 is FQNNGV. This CDR3 region has 14 residues. Trimming took off 0 bases at V and 3 bases at J, with 6 bases between the two ends. CDR3 protein: CASSLDNSYNEQFF. The CDR3 bases are TGTGCCAGCAGCTTAGATAATAGCTACAATGAGCAGTTCTTC.

CDR3 nucleotide sequence: TGTGCCAGCAGTTCCGGAGCGGGCCGGACCCAGTACTTC. Amino acids: CASSSGAGRTQYF. The chain carries TRBV28 and TRBJ2-5; the D gene is possibly TRBD2 (6 bases). CDR1 and CDR2 (germline): MDHEN, SYDVKM. This CDR3 spans 13 amino acids. V was pared by 4 bases and J by 7 bases, with 13 bases between. Filled out from reference TRBV28 and TRBJ2-5, the complete variable domain reads DVKVTQSSRYLVKRTGEKVFLECVQDMDHENMFWYRQDPGLGLRLIYFSYDVKMKEKGDIPEGYSVSREKKERFSLILESASTNQTSMYLCASSSGAGRTQYFGPGTRLLVL.

There are a few counts of this clone. The chain couples TRBV27 to TRBJ1-2; 7 nucleotides match TRBD1. CDR1 and CDR2 (germline): MNHEY, SMNVEV (reference sequence). The CDR3 extends over 15 amino acids. After removal of 5 bases from V and 4 bases from J, the junction contained 10 bases not matched to a gene. CDR3 sequence reads: CASSITGVHGYGYTF. CDR3 sequence (DNA): TGTGCCAGCAGTATAACAGGGGTGCATGGCTATGGCTACACCTTC.

CDR3 amino acids: CRARHYEQYF. The DNA of the CDR3 is TGCAGAGCAAGACACTACGAGCAGTACTTC. The V call is TRBV20-1, the J call TRBJ2-7, with D hard to call. Germline V gene sequence: CDR1 DFQATT, CDR2 SNEGSKA (reference sequence). The CDR3 totals 10 residues.

V gene TRBV27 combines with J gene TRBJ1-1; D ambiguous. Trimming stripped 0 bases from V and 2 bases from J, with 10 bases between. Germline V gene lookup returns CDR1 MNHEY and CDR2 SMNVEV (reference sequence). The CDR3 totals 15 residues. CDR3 nucleotide sequence: TGTGCCAGCAGTTTATCGGCCGGGGTTAACACTGAAGCTTTCTTT. Translation gives CASSLSAGVNTEAFF.

The chain employs TRBV30 and TRBJ2-7; 7 bases match TRBD2. CDR3 size: 13 residues. Per germline, CDR1 GTSNPN and CDR2 SVGIG (reference sequence). The ends lost 6 bases at V and 1 base at J; junction bases unmatched: 6. This chain's CDR3 is CACRGVFSYEQYF. CDR3 in DNA: TGTGCCTGTCGGGGGGTTTTTTCCTACGAGCAGTACTTC.

This clone was found once. The chain has TRBV5-5 and TRBJ1-5, with TRBD1 as a possible D gene (5 bases). V lost 0 bases and J lost 8, with 18 bases in between. Germline loops: CDR1 SGHKS, CDR2 YYEKEE (reference sequence). The CDR3 covers 16 residues. The CDR3 nucleotides are TGTGCCAGCAGCTTGGTTGGGGGGTTGTATGGTAAGCCCCAGCATTTT. This codes for CASSLVGGLYGKPQHF.

This chain links TRBV5-1 with TRBJ2-2, with 9 bases aligning to TRBD1. This CDR3 comprises 15 residues. The trim removed 7 bases at V and 6 bases at J, leaving 10 bases unmatched. Germline V gene sequence: CDR1 SGHRS, CDR2 YFSETQ. CDR3 sequence reads: CASSAGTGNAGELFF. In DNA form, the CDR3 reads TGCGCCAGCTCAGCCGGGACAGGGAATGCCGGGGAGCTGTTTTTT.

The genes are TRBV4-1 and TRBJ2-1; TRBD2 agrees at 14 bases. Germline CDR1 MGHRA, CDR2 YSYEKL. V was clipped by 4 bases and J by 10 bases; unmatched bases: 15. The CDR3 is 18 residues long. CDR3 DNA: TGCGCCAGCAGCCTCCGTTCCGGGACTAGCGGGGGTGGCGGGGAGCAGTTCTTC. Protein: CASSLRSGTSGGGGEQFF.

The V call is TRBV7-8, the J call TRBJ2-7; 15 bases map to TRBD2. CDR3 length: 15 amino acids. In germline, CDR1 is SGHVS, CDR2 FQNEAQ. V trimming: 7 bases; J trimming: 4 bases; junction bases outside the gene matches: 5. CDR3 sequence: CASTEGTSGRYEQYF. The CDR3 region has the DNA TGTGCCAGCACCGAAGGGACTAGCGGGAGGTACGAGCAGTACTTC.

The chain links TRBV19 to TRBJ1-1, with D tentatively TRBD1 (6 bases). The germline V gene has CDR1 LNHDA and CDR2 SQIVND (reference sequence). Trimming shortened V by 6 bases and J by 1 base, and 9 bases separated the two germline ends. The CDR3 totals 13 residues. The CDR3 reads CASRWTENTEAFF. The CDR3 coding sequence is TGTGCCAGTAGATGGACAGAGAACACTGAAGCTTTCTTT.